Below, 14 T cell receptor beta chains from the same sample are listed, as sequenced in a study of T cells in Graves' hyperthyroidism and ophthalmopathy. Amplification targeted TCR beta CDR3 regions from RNA transcripts. The HTBI primer set served for first-round RT-PCR of the TCR CDR3. MiXCR was run by TCRdb on the multiplex PCR reads, yielding one entry per CDR3 protein. The sample has around 520,000 distinct CDR3 sequences, about 15% seen once. Sequencing used blood. Receptors were obtained from a woman aged 35 to 49 with Graves' hyperthyroidism.

This clonotype came up many times. V gene TRBV20-1 combines with J gene TRBJ2-5; D remains ambiguous. This CDR3 region has 14 residues. V gave up 6 bases and J gave up 4 bases, with 18 bases separating them. Germline CDR1 DFQATT, CDR2 SNEGSKA (reference sequence). CDR3 coding DNA: TGCAGTGCAATGGCCGATTGGGTGCGAGAGACCCAGTACTTC. This sequence encodes CSAMADWVRETQYF.

This clonotype was counted many times. As DNA, the CDR3 is TGTGCCACCAGCAGCTCAAACCCCGGACAGAACACTGAAGCTTTCTTT. Protein sequence: CATSSSNPGQNTEAFF. This chain links TRBV15 with TRBJ1-1, with D perhaps TRBD1 (5 bases). The CDR3 length is 16 residues. Germline CDR1 is LNHNV and CDR2 is YYDKDF (reference sequence). Trimming took 3 bases from V and 1 from J, leaving 15 bases between them.

The chain links TRBV15 to TRBJ2-1; 8 bases are a match to TRBD2. The length of the CDR3 is 15 residues. Germline V gene sequence: CDR1 LNHNV, CDR2 YYDKDF (reference sequence). V trimming: 2 bases; J trimming: 3 bases; junction bases outside the gene matches: 3. CDR3 residues: CATSRTSGIYNEQFF. In DNA form, the CDR3 reads TGTGCCACCAGCAGAACTAGCGGTATCTACAATGAGCAGTTCTTC.

The table lists this clonotype with many counts. This sequence joins TRBV11-2 and TRBJ2-7, with 8 bases aligning to TRBD1. The J segment lost 4 bases and the V segment lost 2 bases, leaving 7 bases of the junction unmatched. The CDR3 extends over 15 amino acids. Germline V gives CDR1 SGHAT, CDR2 FQNNGV. Here the CDR3 DNA reads TGTGCCAGCAGCTTACAGGGGGCGTTGGGATACGAGCAGTACTTC. Translated: CASSLQGALGYEQYF.

The CDR3 reads CASSLGGKVADTQYF. The CDR3 DNA sequence: TGCGCCAGCAGCCTAGGGGGGAAGGTCGCAGATACGCAGTATTTT. The rearrangement joins TRBV5-1 to TRBJ2-3; D is tentatively TRBD1 or TRBD2 (6 bases each). From germline, CDR1 is SGHRS and CDR2 YFSETQ. V dropped 4 bases and J dropped 4 bases, with 16 bases sitting between them. The CDR3 length is 15 residues. The variable domain in full, with the rest retrieved from reference TRBV5-1 and TRBJ2-3, is KAGVTQTPRYLIKTRGQQVTLSCSPISGHRSVSWYQQTPGQGLQFLFEYFSETQRNKGNFPGRFSGRQFSNSRSEMNVSTLELGDSALYLCASSLGGKVADTQYFGPGTRLTVL.

The chain joins TRBV28 to TRBJ2-7; 9 nucleotides align to TRBD1. After removal of 5 bases from V and 7 bases from J, the junction contained 6 bases not matched to a gene. From germline, CDR1 is MDHEN and CDR2 SYDVKM. This CDR3 is built from 13 residues. The CDR3 region is CASSETGGGEQYF. The CDR3 DNA reads TGTGCCAGCAGTGAAACAGGGGGCGGGGAGCAGTACTTC.

Many counts were recorded for this clonotype. V usage is TRBV29-1 and J usage is TRBJ2-5; 7 bases agree with TRBD1. CDR3 length: 14 residues. V was pared by 7 bases and J by 7 bases, with 15 bases of the junction left unmatched. The germline V gene has CDR1 SQVTM and CDR2 ANQGSEA. For the CDR3, the DNA is TGCAGCGACAAAAATACAGGGGATGGCGGGACCCAGTACTTC. As protein: CSDKNTGDGGTQYF.

This clonotype was seen ten or more times. The CDR3 spells CASSQRRHATDTQYF. CDR3 bases: TGTGCCAGCAGCCAGCGGCGCCATGCCACAGATACGCAGTATTTT. V and J are TRBV12-3 or TRBV12-4 and TRBJ2-3; weak D call: TRBD2 (5 bases). Trimming stripped 6 bases from V and 2 bases from J, with 15 bases between. The CDR3 covers 15 residues.

This clonotype was observed at least ten times. The chain recombines TRBV30 with TRBJ2-2; 7 nucleotides align to TRBD2. The CDR3 sequence is 16 residues long. CDR1 GTSNPN and CDR2 SVGIG come from the germline V gene (reference sequence). V lost 2 bases to trimming and J lost 1 base; unmatched junction nucleotides: 7. The CDR3 bases are TGTGCCTGGAGTCCTTCAGCGGGACTGAACACCGGGGAGCTGTTTTTT. It codes for CAWSPSAGLNTGELFF.

This clonotype has only a few counts. The rearrangement uses TRBV2 and TRBJ2-7, with 7 bases that match TRBD2. CDR3 length: 15 residues. V lost 0 bases, J lost 2 bases, and 4 bases stayed unmatched. Germline V CDR1 and CDR2: SNHLY, FYNNEI. DNA of the CDR3: TGTGCCAGCAGTGAAGCCGGACTAGGGGCCTACGAGCAGTACTTC. It is translated as CASSEAGLGAYEQYF.

The chain couples TRBV12-3 or TRBV12-4 to TRBJ1-6, with 7 bases identical to TRBD1. V shed 6 bases, J shed 7 bases, and the junction held 12 bases outside the gene matches. This CDR3 comprises 16 residues. In DNA form, the CDR3 reads TGTGCCAGCAGCGACGGACAGGAGGAGGTGAATTCACCCCTCCACTTT. Its protein product is CASSDGQEEVNSPLHF.

This sequence joins TRBV5-8 and TRBJ1-5; maybe TRBD1 (5 bases). CDR1 and CDR2 from the germline V gene are SGHTS and YDEGEE. Trimming removed 4 bases at V and 1 base at J, with 15 bases between. The CDR3 extends over 16 amino acids. DNA of the CDR3: TGTGCCAGCAGCCCTTACGGGGGGGACAGCAATCAGCCCCAGCATTTT. Its translation is CASSPYGGDSNQPQHF.

The V and J genes are TRBV28 and TRBJ2-1, with 11 bases lining up with TRBD2. V shed 6 bases, J shed 6 bases, and the junction held 4 bases outside the gene matches. The CDR3 sequence is 14 residues long. Germline V gene data show CDR1 as MDHEN and CDR2 as SYDVKM. CDR3 coding DNA: TGTGCCAGCAGAATAGCGGGAGGGACCAATGAGCAGTTCTTC. Its translation: CASRIAGGTNEQFF.

V is TRBV7-9 and J is TRBJ2-7, with a weak D call TRBD2 (6 bases). Germline CDR1 is SEHNR and CDR2 is FQNEAQ (reference sequence). Deletions cut 1 base from V and 2 bases from J, with 12 bases between. The CDR3 covers 15 residues. The CDR3 nucleotides are TGTGCCAGCAGCTTAGTTAGCGGCAGACCCTACGAGCAGTACTTC. The encoded protein is CASSLVSGRPYEQYF.